A single sample gave rise to the 3 T cell receptor beta chains below, sequenced in a study of blood T cell repertoires in COVID-19. The method was immunoSEQ multiplex PCR; TCRdb's version includes in-frame clones alone and lacks a portion of them. The table includes about 370,000 clones, approximately 92% detected once. The sequencing input was PBMCs or T cells enriched from blood (not recorded which). These receptors were collected from a young man who had recovered from COVID-19.

This clone was detected a few times. This chain joins TRBV11-1 and TRBJ1-1; possibly TRBD1 for D (5 bases). V was shortened by 3 bases and J by 6 bases, with 14 bases between the two germline ends. The CDR3 is 14 residues long. Germline CDR1 SGHAT, CDR2 FQDESV (reference sequence). The CDR3 coding sequence is TGTGCCAGCAGCTTTACTCCGACAGCCGCTGAAGCTTTCTTT. This encodes CASSFTPTAAEAFF.

The CDR3 DNA reads TGTGCCAGCAGCTTAGCGGATCGGGACACCAACACTGAAGCTTTCTTT. It encodes CASSLADRDTNTEAFF. The chain couples TRBV7-2 to TRBJ1-1; tentatively, D is TRBD1 (6 bases). V gave up 0 bases and J gave up 2 bases, with 13 bases separating them. The length of the CDR3 is 16 residues. Germline assignment: CDR1 SGHTA and CDR2 FQGNSA.

This clone was picked up one time. The chain couples TRBV5-1 to TRBJ1-6; 8 bases line up with TRBD1. The CDR3 length is 15 residues. V shed 7 bases, J shed 7 bases, and the junction held 10 bases outside the gene matches. Per the germline V gene, CDR1 is SGHRS and CDR2 is YFSETQ. DNA of the CDR3: TGCGCCAGCCGGGCAGGGGGCGCGGGAAATTCACCCCTCCACTTT. Its protein is CASRAGGAGNSPLHF.